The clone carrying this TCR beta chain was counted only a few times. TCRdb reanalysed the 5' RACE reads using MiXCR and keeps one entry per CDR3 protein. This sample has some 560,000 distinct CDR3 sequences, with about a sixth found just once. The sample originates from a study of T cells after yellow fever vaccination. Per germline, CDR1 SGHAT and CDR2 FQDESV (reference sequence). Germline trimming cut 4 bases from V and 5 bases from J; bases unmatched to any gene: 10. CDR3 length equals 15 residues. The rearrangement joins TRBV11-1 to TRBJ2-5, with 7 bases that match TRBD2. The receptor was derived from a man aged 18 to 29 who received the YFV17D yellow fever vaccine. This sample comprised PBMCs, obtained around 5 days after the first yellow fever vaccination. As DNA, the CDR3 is TGTGCCAGCAGCTCCGGACCGGGGAGGGAGGAGACCCAGTACTTC. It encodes CASSSGPGREETQYF. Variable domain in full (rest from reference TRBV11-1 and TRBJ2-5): EAEVAQSPRYKITEKSQAVAFWCDPISGHATLYWYRQILGQGPELLVQFQDESVVDDSQLPKDRFSAERLKGVDSTLKIQPAELGDSAMYLCASSSGPGREETQYFGPGTRLLVL.